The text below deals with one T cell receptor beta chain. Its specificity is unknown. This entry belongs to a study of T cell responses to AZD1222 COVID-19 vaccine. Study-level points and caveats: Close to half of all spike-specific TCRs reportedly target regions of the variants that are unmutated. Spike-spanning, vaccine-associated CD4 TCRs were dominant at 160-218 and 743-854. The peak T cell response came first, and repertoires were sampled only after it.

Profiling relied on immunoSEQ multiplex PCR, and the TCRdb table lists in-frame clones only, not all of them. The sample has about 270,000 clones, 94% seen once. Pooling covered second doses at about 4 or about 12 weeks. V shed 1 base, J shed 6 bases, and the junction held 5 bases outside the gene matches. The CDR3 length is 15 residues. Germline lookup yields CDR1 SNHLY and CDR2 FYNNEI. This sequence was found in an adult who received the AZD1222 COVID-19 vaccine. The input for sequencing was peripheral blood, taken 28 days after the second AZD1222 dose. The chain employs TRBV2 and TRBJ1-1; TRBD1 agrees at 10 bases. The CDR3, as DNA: TGTGCCAGCAGTGAAGTTGGGACAGGGGCGTCTGAAGCTTTCTTT. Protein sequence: CASSEVGTGASEAFF. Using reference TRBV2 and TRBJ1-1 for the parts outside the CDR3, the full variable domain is EPEVTQTPSHQVTQMGQEVILRCVPISNHLYFYWYRQILGQKVEFLVSFYNNEISEKSEIFDDQFSVERPDGSNFTLKIRSTKLEDSAMYFCASSEVGTGASEAFFGQGTRLTVV.